This entry lists 25 T cell receptor beta chains sequenced from one sample in a study of blood T cells in healthy people across ages. Through a sample-barcoded 5' primer and a J-beta primer mix, a second PCR was run for roughly 7 to 11 cycles. TCRdb reanalysed the 5' RACE reads using MiXCR and keeps one entry per CDR3 protein. This sample carries approximately 850,000 distinct CDR3 sequences, roughly 60% of them seen once, and the ten largest clones take over 20%. Sequenced: blood. The receptors stem from a man younger than 45 in good health.

This clonotype was found once. The gene calls are TRBV21-1 and TRBJ2-7; TRBD1 is taken as the D call from the table, unchecked against the DNA. TRBV21-1 is recorded as a pseudogene. This CDR3 spans 15 amino acids. The chain's CDR3 is CASLPFRTELYEQYF. The CDR3 DNA reads TGTGCCAGCCTCCCCTTTCGGACGGAACTTTACGAGCAGTACTTC.

This sequence joins TRBV10-1 and TRBJ2-7; TRBD2 aligns across 10 bases. Germline CDR1 reads WNHNN; CDR2 reads SYGVQD (reference sequence). The J segment lost 2 bases and the V segment lost 3 bases, leaving 4 bases of the junction unmatched. This CDR3 has 15 amino acids. The CDR3 spells CASSDLAGVAYEQYF. The CDR3 DNA is TGCGCCAGCAGTGACCTAGCGGGAGTTGCCTACGAGCAGTACTTC.

The chain joins TRBV9 to TRBJ2-1, with TRBD1 matching over 8 bases. Unmatched junction bases numbered 9, after V lost 3 bases and J lost 7 bases. Looked up from germline, CDR1 is SGDLS and CDR2 is YYNGEE. CDR3 length: 15 amino acids. CDR3 sequence (DNA): TGTGCCAGCAGCGGACCGCAGGGGGCGAGAAATGAGCAGTTCTTC. It encodes CASSGPQGARNEQFF.

The genes are TRBV7-6 and TRBJ2-3; D gene ambiguous. Trimming shortened V by 2 bases and J by 7 bases, and 19 bases separated the two germline ends. CDR1 SGHVS and CDR2 FNYEAQ come from the germline V gene. This CDR3 comprises 16 residues. This CDR3 is CASSLLDSVGVNTQYF. The CDR3, as DNA: TGTGCCAGCAGCTTATTAGATTCGGTGGGCGTAAATACGCAGTATTTT.

The V gene is TRBV7-2, the J gene TRBJ2-1, with 8 bases lining up with TRBD2. Near its end, the DNA agrees better with TRBJ2-7, so the J call may be wrong. CDR3 length: 15 amino acids. CDR1 is SGHTA and CDR2 is FQGNSA in the germline V gene. Here the CDR3 reads CASSPVIGGVNEQYF. The CDR3 nucleotides read TGTGCCAGCAGTCCGGTCATCGGGGGGGTGAATGAGCAGTACTTC.

The gene calls are TRBV19 and TRBJ2-7; D possibly corresponds to TRBD2 (5 bases). Per the germline V gene, CDR1 is LNHDA and CDR2 is SQIVND (reference sequence). V was cut by 3 bases and J by 1 base, with 7 bases left in between. The CDR3 loop spans 13 amino acids. The DNA for the CDR3 is TGTGCCAGTAGTATCGGGGAGTCCTACGAGCAGTACTTC. Translating it yields CASSIGESYEQYF.

V gene TRBV11-1 combines with J gene TRBJ1-5, with TRBD1 matching over 9 bases. The trim removed 7 bases at V and 6 bases at J, leaving 4 bases unmatched. The CDR3 loop spans 13 amino acids. Germline CDR1 reads SGHAT; CDR2 reads FQDESV (reference sequence). CDR3: CASKGTGLQPQHF. CDR3 in DNA: TGTGCCAGCAAAGGGACAGGGCTTCAGCCCCAGCATTTT.

J is TRBJ2-5 and V is TRBV10-3; a possible D gene is TRBD2 (7 bases). The J call may be incorrect, as the DNA end agrees better with TRBJ2-7. Germline V gene data show CDR1 as ENHRY and CDR2 as SYGVKD. The CDR3 is made up of 15 amino acids. In nucleotides, the CDR3 is TGTGCCATCAGTGGGGTAGGGGGGGCCCGCTACGAGCAGTACTTC. As protein: CAISGVGGARYEQYF.

J is TRBJ2-6 and V is TRBV9; tentatively, D is TRBD2 (5 bases). Between the trimmed V and J ends, which lost 7 bases and 0 bases, there was a span of 11 bases. The CDR3 spans 15 residues. The germline V gene has CDR1 SGDLS and CDR2 YYNGEE. CDR3 in DNA: TGTGCCAGCCGAGGGCGACTCTCTGGGGCCAACGTCCTGACTTTC. The encoded protein is CASRGRLSGANVLTF.

The CDR3 sequence is CASSLFLGLAQNIQYF. CDR3 DNA: TGTGCCAGCAGCTTATTCCTAGGCCTCGCCCAAAACATTCAGTACTTC. The chain employs TRBV7-2 and TRBJ2-4; D remains unclear. V was clipped by 2 bases and J by 5 bases, with 16 bases between them. Germline V gene data show CDR1 as SGHTA and CDR2 as FQGNSA. CDR3 length: 16 residues.

The sample holds a few counts of this clonotype. The chain uses TRBV7-2 and TRBJ2-7; D unclear. V was trimmed by 3 bases and J by 3 bases, leaving 3 bases between them. Germline CDR1 reads SGHTA; CDR2 reads FQGNSA. The CDR3 extends over 11 amino acids. In DNA form, the CDR3 reads TGTGCCAGCAGCTTTATCTACGAGCAGTACTTC. Translation gives CASSFIYEQYF.

The rearrangement joins TRBV20-1 to TRBJ2-5, with TRBD1 matching over 8 bases. Judging by the DNA end, TRBJ2-7 fits better; the J call may be wrong. The germline V gene encodes CDR1 DFQATT and CDR2 SNEGSKA (reference sequence). CDR3 size: 14 residues. The CDR3 sequence is CSASTGQVVGEQYF. The CDR3 DNA reads TGCAGCGCCTCCACGGGACAGGTAGTGGGCGAGCAGTACTTC.

V is TRBV29-1 and J is TRBJ2-3; TRBD1 might be the D (5 bases). The germline V gene encodes CDR1 SQVTM and CDR2 ANQGSEA. The V end lost 3 bases, the J end lost 5 bases, and 9 bases lay between the germline ends. CDR3 size: 12 residues. CDR3 sequence reads: CSVDRVGDTQYF. The CDR3 nucleotides are TGCAGCGTTGACAGGGTCGGAGATACGCAGTATTTT.

V and J are TRBV20-1 and TRBJ2-7; D is uncertain. This CDR3 is 16 amino acids long. Germline assignment: CDR1 DFQATT and CDR2 SNEGSKA (reference sequence). The V end lost 0 bases, the J end lost 2 bases, and 17 bases lay between the germline ends. The CDR3 DNA reads as TGCAGTGCTAGAGATTTGGTAAGGGCGCGAGCCTACGAGCAGTACTTC. It is translated as CSARDLVRARAYEQYF.

The chain couples TRBV7-2 to TRBJ1-1; D is possibly TRBD1 (5 bases). The V and J ends lost 5 bases and 4 bases respectively, with 14 bases between them. The CDR3 spans 14 residues. Germline CDR1 and CDR2: SGHTA and FQGNSA. Written as DNA, the CDR3 is TGTGCCAGCAGCGTCCAGGGAAAGGGCACTGAAGCTTTCTTT. Encoded protein: CASSVQGKGTEAFF.

The rearrangement uses TRBV30 and TRBJ1-5, with D maybe TRBD1 (6 bases). This CDR3 spans 13 amino acids. Trimming shortened V by 5 bases and J by 5 bases, and 13 bases separated the two germline ends. Germline V gives CDR1 GTSNPN, CDR2 SVGIG (reference sequence). The CDR3 DNA is TGTGCCTGGGCGACAGGAACCTATCAGCCCCAGCATTTT. Translation: CAWATGTYQPQHF. The full variable domain, completed using reference TRBV30 and TRBJ1-5, is SQTIHQWPATLVQPVGSPLSLECTVEGTSNPNLYWYRQAAGRGLQLLFYSVGIGQISSEVPQNLSASRPQDRQFILSSKKLLLSDSGFYLCAWATGTYQPQHFGDGTRLSIL.

This clonotype has only a few counts. V is TRBV20-1 and J is TRBJ1-5; tentatively, D is TRBD1 (5 bases). The CDR3 has 14 residues. Between the trimmed V and J ends, which lost 5 bases and 1 base, there was a span of 12 bases. From germline, CDR1 is DFQATT and CDR2 SNEGSKA (reference sequence). The CDR3 loop is CSAFQGSSNQPQHF. Written as DNA, the CDR3 is TGCAGTGCTTTTCAGGGTAGCAGCAATCAGCCCCAGCATTTT.

The V gene is TRBV20-1, the J gene TRBJ1-1; no clear D gene. This CDR3 contains 13 residues. Looked up from germline, CDR1 is DFQATT and CDR2 is SNEGSKA (reference sequence). The V gene lost 5 bases and the J gene lost 4 bases, with 14 bases spanning the gap. The CDR3: CSAGGWVSTEAFF. The DNA of the CDR3 is TGCAGTGCTGGTGGTTGGGTCAGCACTGAAGCTTTCTTT.

The V and J genes are TRBV12-3 or TRBV12-4 and TRBJ2-1; 10 bases are a match to TRBD2. This CDR3 comprises 18 residues. The junction had 11 bases not matched to a gene; V was cut back by 5 bases and J by 1 base. Written as DNA, the CDR3 is TGTGCCAGCAGTGGGTCAGCGGGAGGGCCGGGATCCTACAATGAGCAGTTCTTC. Its protein is CASSGSAGGPGSYNEQFF.

The V gene is TRBV29-1, the J gene TRBJ1-2, with 8 bases matching TRBD1. Germline values: CDR1 SQVTM, CDR2 ANQGSEA. With V trimmed by 6 bases and J by 0 bases, 12 bases remained unmatched. The CDR3 is 16 amino acids. The CDR3 loop reads CSVAPYGTGANYGYTF. The CDR3 region has the DNA TGCAGCGTCGCACCTTACGGGACAGGAGCTAACTATGGCTACACCTTC.

The V and J genes are TRBV10-3 and TRBJ2-6; D unresolved. Germline V gene sequence: CDR1 ENHRY, CDR2 SYGVKD. V was clipped by 9 bases and J by 1 base, with 19 bases between them. The CDR3 spans 17 residues. DNA for the CDR3: TGTGCCATTCTTACCGACAAGAACTATTCTGGGGCCAACGTCCTGACTTTC. Translating gives CAILTDKNYSGANVLTF.

The chain combines TRBV29-1 with TRBJ2-3; 11 nucleotides agree with TRBD1. Trimming at V came to 6 bases and at J to 1 base, leaving 9 bases not matched to a gene. This CDR3 comprises 16 residues. Looked up from germline, CDR1 is SQVTM and CDR2 is ANQGSEA. The CDR3 sequence is CSVGGTGGSGTDTQYF. The DNA for the CDR3 is TGCAGCGTGGGCGGGACAGGGGGGTCCGGCACAGATACGCAGTATTTT.

In the case of this clonotype: A much larger clone lies a single base off, so this may be a read error. This chain connects TRBV29-1 to TRBJ1-1; D is undetermined. In germline, CDR1 is SQVTM, CDR2 ANQGSEA. CDR3 length equals 13 residues. Trimming cost V 7 bases and J 0 bases, with 12 bases left between them. This CDR3 is CSGGSGVNTEAFF. In DNA form, the CDR3 reads TGCAGCGGTGGTTCAGGCGTGAACACTGAAGCTTTCTTT.

This rearrangement joins TRBV5-1 to TRBJ2-5; D may be TRBD1 or TRBD2 (5 bases each). Germline CDR1 reads SGHRS; CDR2 reads YFSETQ. The V and J ends lost 4 bases and 11 bases respectively, with 18 bases between them. The CDR3 consists of 13 residues. CDR3 protein: CASSIAILGEQYF. The CDR3 region has the DNA TGCGCCAGCAGCATAGCGATCTTGGGGGAGCAGTACTTC.

This rearrangement joins TRBV6-5 to TRBJ2-1; perhaps TRBD2 as D (5 bases). The last part of the DNA fits TRBJ2-7 better; the J call may be wrong. Per germline, CDR1 MNHEY and CDR2 SVGAGI. This CDR3 has 15 amino acids. CDR3 amino acids: CASRRTHSSYNEQYF. The CDR3 nucleotides read TGTGCCAGCAGGCGGACTCATAGCTCCTACAATGAGCAGTACTTC.